This TCR beta chain was recorded in a study of blood T cell repertoires in COVID-19. Study as a whole: T cells, B-cell-depleted T cells, or PBMCs supplied cDNA or gDNA.

Per the study methods: Amplification of reference gene primers provided the estimated nucleated cell counts. TCRdb's table, derived via immunoSEQ multiplex PCR, lists solely in-frame clones and lacks some. The DNA was the basis for D and trimming; V, J and clone size are from that table. Counted here are about 380,000 clones, more than 65% occurring once; the ten biggest clones make up under 1.2%. The TCR comes from a human donor with acute or convalescent COVID-19. The donor label of this sample is uncertain. The sequenced sample consisted of peripheral blood.

CDR3 residues: CATSGVGTGTVAQETQYF. The CDR3 bases are TGTGCCACCAGTGGTGTTGGAACTGGGACAGTCGCCCAAGAGACCCAGTACTTC. This sequence joins TRBV24-1 and TRBJ2-5; 7 bases map to TRBD1. With 5 bases clipped from V and 1 base from J, the junction kept 15 bases outside the gene matches. The CDR3 loop spans 18 amino acids. The germline V gene encodes CDR1 KGHDR and CDR2 SFDVKD.